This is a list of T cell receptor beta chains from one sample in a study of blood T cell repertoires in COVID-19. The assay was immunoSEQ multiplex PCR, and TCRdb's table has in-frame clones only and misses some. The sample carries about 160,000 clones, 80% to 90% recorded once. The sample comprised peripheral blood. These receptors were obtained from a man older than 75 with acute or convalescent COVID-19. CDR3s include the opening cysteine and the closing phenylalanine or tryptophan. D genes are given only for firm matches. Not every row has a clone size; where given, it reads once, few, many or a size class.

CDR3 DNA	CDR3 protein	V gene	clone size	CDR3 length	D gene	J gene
TGTGCCAGCAGCTTGCCACTGGGAGCGGGGGAAAGCAATGAGCAGTTCTTC	CASSLPLGAGESNEQFF	TRBV5-4	-	17	TRBD2	TRBJ2-1
TGTGCCAGCAGCTTAAGGGAGCGGGGGGGTCACAGCTCCTATAATTCACCCCTCCACTTT	CASSLRERGGHSSYNSPLHF	TRBV7-8	-	20	-	TRBJ1-6
TGTGCCAGCAGCTTAGACGCTAGACAGCCCCAGCATTTT	CASSLDARQPQHF	TRBV7-2	-	13	-	TRBJ1-5
TGTGCCAGCAGCCCCTCGTTGGGGGCCAACTATGGCTACACCTTC	CASSPSLGANYGYTF	TRBV7-8	once	15	-	TRBJ1-2
TGTGCCAGCAGTACCACAGGGCCTGGGGCCAACGTCCTGACTTTC	CASSTTGPGANVLTF	TRBV28	-	15	-	TRBJ2-6
TGCGCCAGCAGCTTGGGCGCGGGGCTTAGCACAGATACGCAGTATTTT	CASSLGAGLSTDTQYF	TRBV5-1	-	16	-	TRBJ2-3
TGTGCCAGTAGTAGCGGGGGAAGAGATACGCAGTATTTT	CASSSGGRDTQYF	TRBV19	few	13	TRBD2	TRBJ2-3
TGTGCCAGCAGTTCTAATGGTAGCAATCAGCCCCAGCATTTT	CASSSNGSNQPQHF	TRBV6-5	-	14	-	TRBJ1-5
TGTGCCAGCAGTTTCGGGGGCTCTGGAAACACCATATATTTT	CASSFGGSGNTIYF	TRBV3-1/TRBV3-2	once	14	-	TRBJ1-3
TGTGCCAGCAGTTACGCTTGGGGCAGGGTAGGGACCCAGTACTTC	CASSYAWGRVGTQYF	TRBV6-2/TRBV6-3	once	15	-	TRBJ2-5
TGTGCCAGCAGCCAAGAGGAGGAGAACACTGAAGCTTTCTTT	CASSQEEENTEAFF	TRBV3-1/TRBV3-2	-	14	-	TRBJ1-1
TGCAGCGTTTTATCTTATCTCACAGGGCCAGAGAACACTGAAGCTTTCTTT	CSVLSYLTGPENTEAFF	TRBV29-1	-	17	-	TRBJ1-1
TGTGCCAGCAGTTACTTGCGGGGGGGCCGAAATGAGCAGTTCTTC	CASSYLRGGRNEQFF	TRBV6-5	-	15	TRBD2	TRBJ2-1
TGTGCCAGCAGCTTGGAGGGGCGCACTGAAGCTTTCTTT	CASSLEGRTEAFF	TRBV5-6	-	13	-	TRBJ1-1
TGTGCCAGCAGCTTGGCCGGGACAGTCCCCTACGAGCAGTACTTC	CASSLAGTVPYEQYF	TRBV5-4	-	15	TRBD1	TRBJ2-7
TGTGCCAGCAGTTATTCATCCGGGGGGGCAGTGTTGGCGCAGTATTTT	CASSYSSGGAVLAQYF	TRBV6-2/TRBV6-3	-	16	TRBD2	TRBJ2-3
TGTGCCAGCAGTTACGGGACAGGGGTCACTGAAGCTTTCTTT	CASSYGTGVTEAFF	TRBV6-6	-	14	TRBD1	TRBJ1-1
TGCGCCAGCAGCCCTAGCGGGATGAGCTCCTACAATGAGCAGTTCTTC	CASSPSGMSSYNEQFF	TRBV5-1	-	16	TRBD2	TRBJ2-1